Following are 5 T cell receptor beta chains from one sample sequenced in a study of T cell clonality in common variable immunodeficiency. Data came from immunoSEQ multiplex PCR; TCRdb stores just in-frame clones and leaves some out. Found here are about 50,000 clones, no singletons; the ten largest cover 2% to 2.5%. Material: peripheral blood mononuclear cells. These receptors were taken from a person aged 18 to 75 in good health.

Notes on this clone: The CDR3 extends 3 residues past the end of the read, so its final part is completed from the germline J gene. V is TRBV23-1 and J is TRBJ1-1; 10 positions agree with TRBD1. TRBV23-1 qualifies as an ORF whose function is uncertain. With 2 bases clipped from V and 4 bases from J, the junction kept 4 bases outside the gene matches. The CDR3 spans 15 residues. The part of the CDR3 DNA that was read is TGCGCCAGCAGTCAAGACAGGGGGCGTCCCACTGAA. Translating it yields CASSQDRGRPTE. In full, the CDR3 reads CASSQDRGRPTEAFF.

A remark on this clone: The sequenced fragment ends 3 residues before the CDR3 boundary, so the rest is inferred from the germline J gene. The rearrangement joins TRBV7-2 to TRBJ2-5; possibly TRBD2 for D (7 bases). The CDR3 extends over 13 amino acids. Germline CDR1 reads SGHTA; CDR2 reads FQGNSA. The V and J ends lost 3 bases and 5 bases respectively, with 10 bases between them. The CDR3 here is CASSFAGAETQYF. The covered CDR3 bases are TGTGCCAGCAGCTTCGCGGGGGCGGAGACC.

This clone was observed at least ten times. With the read ending 3 residues before the CDR3 end, the germline J gene is used to fill in that end. The chain carries TRBV2 and TRBJ2-2; no firm D call. Germline values: CDR1 SNHLY, CDR2 FYNNEI. The CDR3 runs 13 residues. The ends were cut back, 10 bases at V and 7 bases at J, with 16 bases in the middle. CDR3 sequence reads: CAIKPERGGELFF. The CDR3 bases that were read are TGTGCCATCAAACCAGAACGTGGCGGGGAG. Together with reference TRBV2 and TRBJ2-2, the CDR3 gives the full variable domain: EPEVTQTPSHQVTQMGQEVILRCVPISNHLYFYWYRQILGQKVEFLVSFYNNEISEKSEIFDDQFSVERPDGSNFTLKIRSTKLEDSAMYFCAIKPERGGELFFGEGSRLTVL.

This clone is medium-sized in the sample. The CDR3 end is not reached by the read, which stops 3 residues before it; the germline J gene fills it in. The gene calls are TRBV4-2 and TRBJ2-3, with 10 nucleotides matching TRBD2. Losses at the gene ends were 1 base for V and 4 bases for J; bases not matched to a gene: 5. The CDR3 runs to 16 residues. CDR1 is LGHNA and CDR2 is YNFKEQ in the germline V gene. CDR3 bases read: TGTGCCAGCAGCCAAGGAGGAGCGGGGGGGGCAGATACG. It translates to CASSQGGAGGADT. The entire CDR3 is CASSQGGAGGADTQYF.

This clone was detected ten times or more. Read coverage stops 3 residues before the CDR3 terminus; the germline J gene supplies the remainder. V is TRBV10-3 and J is TRBJ1-2; 7 nucleotides match TRBD1. The germline V gene has CDR1 ENHRY and CDR2 SYGVKD. The CDR3 spans 13 residues. The V gene end was trimmed by 7 bases and the J gene end by 6 bases; junction bases not matched to a gene: 8. The CDR3 region is CAITPSTGNGYTF. CDR3 DNA (partial): TGTGCCATCACCCCCTCGACAGGGAATGGC.